This TCR beta chain was recovered during a study of T cells in localized non-small cell lung cancer. Only in-frame clones appear in the TCRdb table, and some are missing; sequencing was by immunoSEQ multiplex PCR. The top ten clones hold 20% to 25% of a sample with over 1,100 clones, 20% to 30% of them seen once. This clone was found a few times. The specimen comprised normal lung tissue next to the tumor, sampled before any cancer treatment. The sequence derives from a man between 40 and 70 years old with stage II squamous cell lung carcinoma.

CDR3 DNA: TGTGCCAGCTCACCAGACAGCAGCAATCAGCCCCAGCATTTT. Translating it yields CASSPDSSNQPQHF. The genes are TRBV18 and TRBJ1-5; D perhaps matches TRBD1 (5 bases). Germline CDR1 and CDR2: KGHSH and LQKENI. This CDR3 is 14 amino acids long. Trimming took 2 bases from V and 1 from J, leaving 6 bases between them.